A single sample is the source of the 5 T cell receptor beta chains below, sequenced in a study of cytomegalovirus exposure and HLA in healthy donors. In the PCR, 60 Vbeta and 13 Jbeta primers were used. Repertoires were generated with immunoSEQ multiplex PCR, while TCRdb's copy carries only in-frame clones and drops some. Of some 120,000 clones in the sample, 79% were seen once. The sequenced sample was PBMCs. The receptors stem from a man aged 18-30 years in good health and CMV-seronegative.

The J gene is TRBJ2-1, the V gene TRBV5-8, with unresolved D. Trimming stripped 5 bases from V and 8 bases from J, with 8 bases between. Germline CDR1 is SGHTS and CDR2 is YDEGEE. The CDR3 has 11 residues. The CDR3 is CASSTLDEQFF. The CDR3 nucleotides read TGTGCCAGCAGTACTTTGGATGAGCAGTTCTTC.

Only a few counts were recorded for this clone. The rearrangement links TRBV5-1 to TRBJ1-3; D is perhaps TRBD1 (6 bases). The germline V gene encodes CDR1 SGHRS and CDR2 YFSETQ. The V and J ends lost 3 bases and 0 bases respectively, with 10 bases between them. CDR3 length: 15 amino acids. Here the CDR3 DNA reads TGCGCCAGCAGCTCGGACAGTCACTCTGGAAACACCATATATTTT. Translation gives CASSSDSHSGNTIYF. Filled out from reference TRBV5-1 and TRBJ1-3, the complete variable domain reads KAGVTQTPRYLIKTRGQQVTLSCSPISGHRSVSWYQQTPGQGLQFLFEYFSETQRNKGNFPGRFSGRQFSNSRSEMNVSTLELGDSALYLCASSSDSHSGNTIYFGEGSWLTVV.

The V and J genes are TRBV27 and TRBJ1-5, with TRBD1 identical over 9 bases. J lost 3 bases, V lost 5 bases, and 5 bases had no gene match. CDR1 and CDR2 from the germline V gene are MNHEY and SMNVEV (reference sequence). CDR3 length equals 15 residues. CDR3 in amino acids: CASSNLQGANQPQHF. DNA for the CDR3: TGTGCCAGCAGTAACCTACAGGGGGCCAATCAGCCCCAGCATTTT.

V and J are TRBV5-4 and TRBJ2-5; 8 bases agree with TRBD2. With V trimmed by 5 bases and J by 3 bases, 6 bases remained unmatched. The CDR3 covers 14 residues. Germline V gene data show CDR1 as SGHNT and CDR2 as YYREEE (reference sequence). The CDR3 protein is CASRWREVKETQYF. The DNA of the CDR3 is TGTGCCAGCAGATGGCGGGAGGTTAAAGAGACCCAGTACTTC.

The chain uses TRBV5-8 and TRBJ1-4, with 12 nucleotides matching TRBD1. Germline assignment: CDR1 SGHTS and CDR2 YDEGEE. The CDR3 spans 15 residues. The ends lost 4 bases at V and 7 bases at J; junction bases unmatched: 5. The CDR3 sequence: CASSRDRGRSEKLFF. CDR3 bases: TGTGCCAGCAGCAGGGACAGGGGGCGCAGTGAAAAACTGTTTTTT.